These 21 T cell receptor beta chains originate from one sample sequenced in a study of shared clonotypes between healthy human individuals. Here immunoSEQ multiplex PCR was the method, and the copy in TCRdb shows in-frame clones only, minus some. Seen here are under 2,500,000 clones, more than 90% observed once, and the top ten hold 0.1% to 0.15%. The sequenced material came from naive CD4+ T cells sorted from blood. The sample's subset: CD45RA+ positively selected. The receptors come from a man aged 18 to 30 in good health.

This chain connects TRBV5-4 to TRBJ2-1; weak D call: TRBD1 (5 bases). Between the trimmed V and J ends, which lost 4 bases and 8 bases, there was a span of 16 bases. The CDR3 length is 14 residues. Germline loops: CDR1 SGHNT, CDR2 YYREEE (reference sequence). The CDR3, as DNA: TGTGCCAGCAGCAGGGGTAGCATGGGCGATGAGCAGTTCTTC. This encodes CASSRGSMGDEQFF. Based on the CDR3 plus reference TRBV5-4 and TRBJ2-1, the full variable domain is ETGVTQSPTHLIKTRGQQVTLRCSSQSGHNTVSWYQQALGQGPQFIFQYYREEENGRGNFPPRFSGLQFPNYSSELNVNALELDDSALYLCASSRGSMGDEQFFGPGTRLTVL.

This clone was picked up one time. This chain links TRBV10-3 with TRBJ2-7; D is uncertain. Deletions cut 2 bases from V and 4 bases from J, with 6 bases between. The CDR3 contains 12 residues. Germline CDR1 reads ENHRY; CDR2 reads SYGVKD. The CDR3 nucleotides read TGTGCCATCAGTGAGGCCGTTTACGAGCAGTACTTC. It yields the protein CAISEAVYEQYF.

The chain joins TRBV6-6 to TRBJ2-7; TRBD1 matches at 8 bases. The CDR3 is 16 residues long. V trimming: 6 bases; J trimming: 4 bases; junction bases outside the gene matches: 14. CDR1 and CDR2 (germline): MNHNY, SVGAGI (reference sequence). The CDR3 region is CASRTRTGTGSYEQYF. In DNA form, the CDR3 reads TGTGCCAGCAGAACTAGAACCGGGACAGGAAGTTACGAGCAGTACTTC.

This chain links TRBV11-2 with TRBJ2-2, with a weak D call TRBD1 (6 bases). CDR3 length equals 14 residues. The ends were cut back, 4 bases at V and 6 bases at J, with 12 bases in the middle. CDR1 and CDR2 (germline): SGHAT, FQNNGV. CDR3 nucleotides: TGTGCCAGCAGCTCACATCAGGGGCCCGGGGAGCTGTTTTTT. This gives the protein CASSSHQGPGELFF.

The V gene is TRBV7-2, the J gene TRBJ2-3; the match to TRBD1 covers 8 bases. V dropped 5 bases and J dropped 2; count of bases not matched to a gene: 9. This CDR3 is built from 16 residues. Germline lookup yields CDR1 SGHTA and CDR2 FQGNSA. The CDR3 coding sequence is TGTGCCAGCAGCCTAGGGGGCAGGGGGCCCACAGATACGCAGTATTTT. Encoded protein: CASSLGGRGPTDTQYF. The complete variable domain, with remaining parts taken from reference TRBV7-2 and TRBJ2-3, reads GAGVSQSPSNKVTEKGKDVELRCDPISGHTALYWYRQSLGQGLEFLIYFQGNSAPDKSGLPSDRFSAERTGGSVSTLTIQRTQQEDSAVYLCASSLGGRGPTDTQYFGPGTRLTVL.

The rearrangement uses TRBV2 and TRBJ2-1, with D possibly being TRBD1 (7 bases). Germline CDR1 SNHLY, CDR2 FYNNEI. V was pared by 6 bases and J by 4 bases, with 13 bases between. This CDR3 region has 14 residues. The CDR3: CASRRDRGYNEQFF. The DNA of the CDR3 is TGTGCCAGCAGGCGGGACAGAGGTTACAATGAGCAGTTCTTC.

This clone was counted a few times. The chain recombines TRBV14 with TRBJ2-2; TRBD1 agrees at 9 bases. The CDR3 is 14 residues long. Trimming took 6 bases from V and 6 from J; bases not matched to a gene: 5. CDR1 and CDR2 (germline): SGHDN, FVKESK. CDR3 in DNA: TGTGCCAGCAGAACCACAGGGGGCTCCGGGGAGCTGTTTTTT. It encodes CASRTTGGSGELFF.

About this clone: The same CDR3 also results from other DNA sequences found in this sample. This sequence joins TRBV29-1 and TRBJ2-3; 8 nucleotides agree with TRBD1. Germline V gene data show CDR1 as SQVTM and CDR2 as ANQGSEA. Trimming took 5 bases from V and 1 from J; bases not matched to a gene: 2. The CDR3 totals 13 residues. The CDR3 is CSVPGQGTDTQYF. CDR3 nucleotide sequence: TGCAGCGTTCCGGGACAGGGCACAGATACGCAGTATTTT.

The chain links TRBV5-1 to TRBJ2-1, with 8 bases lining up with TRBD2. The CDR3 runs 14 residues. Germline values: CDR1 SGHRS, CDR2 YFSETQ. V lost 4 bases to trimming and J lost 4 bases; unmatched junction nucleotides: 4. CDR3 residues: CASSQLADYNEQFF. CDR3 sequence (DNA): TGCGCCAGCAGCCAACTAGCGGATTACAATGAGCAGTTCTTC.

The V call is TRBV27, the J call TRBJ1-1, with D possibly TRBD1 on 6 matching bases. The CDR3 has 13 residues. Germline assignment: CDR1 MNHEY and CDR2 SMNVEV (reference sequence). Trimming shortened V by 2 bases and J by 7 bases, and 11 bases separated the two germline ends. The CDR3 coding sequence is TGTGCCAGCAGTTTAATAGCGACAGGTGAAGCTTTCTTT. As protein: CASSLIATGEAFF.

The chain couples TRBV5-1 to TRBJ1-3; TRBD1 matches at 7 bases. The CDR3 loop spans 16 amino acids. The V gene's germline CDR1 is SGHRS and CDR2 YFSETQ. V shed 4 bases, J shed 0 bases, and the junction held 7 bases outside the gene matches. The CDR3 protein is CASSPGTVSSGNTIYF. The CDR3 nucleotides read TGCGCCAGCAGCCCCGGGACAGTTAGCTCTGGAAACACCATATATTTT. Full variable domain (rest looked up from reference TRBV5-1 and TRBJ1-3): KAGVTQTPRYLIKTRGQQVTLSCSPISGHRSVSWYQQTPGQGLQFLFEYFSETQRNKGNFPGRFSGRQFSNSRSEMNVSTLELGDSALYLCASSPGTVSSGNTIYFGEGSWLTVV.

This clone showed up just a few times. The chain is built from TRBV5-4 and TRBJ2-5; 8 bases match TRBD2. In germline, CDR1 is SGHNT, CDR2 YYREEE (reference sequence). The CDR3 runs to 14 residues. With 4 bases clipped from V and 5 bases from J, the junction kept 7 bases outside the gene matches. For the CDR3, the DNA is TGTGCCAGCAGCCCTATGACGGGGGGGGAGACCCAGTACTTC. As protein: CASSPMTGGETQYF. Using reference TRBV5-4 and TRBJ2-5 for the parts outside the CDR3, the full variable domain is ETGVTQSPTHLIKTRGQQVTLRCSSQSGHNTVSWYQQALGQGPQFIFQYYREEENGRGNFPPRFSGLQFPNYSSELNVNALELDDSALYLCASSPMTGGETQYFGPGTRLLVL.

J is TRBJ1-6 and V is TRBV28; TRBD1 aligns across 12 bases. J was trimmed by 10 bases and V by 6 bases; bases with no gene match: 10. CDR3 length equals 16 residues. Germline V gene data show CDR1 as MDHEN and CDR2 as SYDVKM. This CDR3 reads CASSPTGTGGRSPLHF. DNA of the CDR3: TGTGCCAGCAGCCCGACCGGGACAGGGGGCAGGTCACCCCTCCACTTT.

The chain joins TRBV5-1 to TRBJ2-7, with 11 bases matching TRBD2. This CDR3 is built from 15 residues. V trimming: 5 bases; J trimming: 1 base; junction bases outside the gene matches: 5. From germline, CDR1 is SGHRS and CDR2 YFSETQ. The CDR3, as DNA: TGCGCCAGCAGTTCACTAGCGGGAGAATCCTACGAGCAGTACTTC. This translates into CASSSLAGESYEQYF.

The rearrangement joins TRBV7-9 to TRBJ2-1; D not certain. CDR1 SEHNR and CDR2 FQNEAQ come from the germline V gene (reference sequence). There are 13 residues in the CDR3. The V and J ends lost 5 bases and 4 bases respectively, with 9 bases between them. CDR3 protein: CASSPSWYNEQFF. The CDR3 coding sequence is TGTGCCAGCAGCCCCTCGTGGTACAATGAGCAGTTCTTC.

To note about this clone: Additional DNA sequences in this sample encode the identical CDR3. The V call is TRBV7-2, the J call TRBJ2-5; either TRBD1 or TRBD2 may supply D (5 bases each). V was trimmed by 1 base and J by 5 bases, leaving 11 bases between them. This CDR3 is built from 14 residues. The germline V gene has CDR1 SGHTA and CDR2 FQGNSA. The chain's CDR3 is CASSLGGTAETQYF. CDR3 bases: TGTGCCAGCAGCTTAGGAGGGACGGCGGAGACCCAGTACTTC.

This chain links TRBV4-1 with TRBJ1-1, with 8 bases that match TRBD1. This CDR3 region has 16 residues. The germline CDR1 and CDR2 sequences are MGHRA and YSYEKL. Unmatched junction bases numbered 8, after V lost 2 bases and J lost 3 bases. In DNA, the CDR3 is TGCGCCAGCAGCCAACCCGGGACAGGACATGACACTGAAGCTTTCTTT. As protein: CASSQPGTGHDTEAFF.

This chain links TRBV5-1 with TRBJ2-2; possibly TRBD1 for D (5 bases). Trimming stripped 2 bases from V and 4 bases from J, with 12 bases between. This CDR3 spans 15 amino acids. Germline CDR1 and CDR2: SGHRS and YFSETQ. CDR3 loop: CASSLIRAATGELFF. CDR3 bases: TGCGCCAGCAGCTTAATCAGGGCGGCCACCGGGGAGCTGTTTTTT.

V usage is TRBV28 and J usage is TRBJ1-6; TRBD1 is a possible D gene (6 bases). Germline values: CDR1 MDHEN, CDR2 SYDVKM. V was clipped by 3 bases and J by 9 bases, with 12 bases between them. This CDR3 contains 14 residues. CDR3 amino acids: CASSLGRGGSPLHF. The DNA of the CDR3 is TGTGCCAGCAGTTTGGGCAGGGGCGGTTCACCCCTCCACTTT.

The CDR3 loop is CASSHLAASSYNEQFF. CDR3 sequence (DNA): TGCGCCAGCAGCCACCTAGCGGCCAGCTCCTACAATGAGCAGTTCTTC. This chain connects TRBV4-1 to TRBJ2-1; TRBD2 matches at 7 bases. The length of the CDR3 is 16 residues. J gave up 0 bases and V 3 bases, and 5 bases lay outside the gene matches. The germline V gene has CDR1 MGHRA and CDR2 YSYEKL.

The genes are TRBV18 and TRBJ2-2; 10 bases match TRBD2. The CDR3 loop spans 14 amino acids. V gave up 8 bases and J gave up 5 bases; unmatched junction bases: 5. The germline V gene encodes CDR1 KGHSH and CDR2 LQKENI. The CDR3 nucleotides are TGTGCCAGCACGGGACTAGCGATTACCGGGGAGCTGTTTTTT. Translating it yields CASTGLAITGELFF.